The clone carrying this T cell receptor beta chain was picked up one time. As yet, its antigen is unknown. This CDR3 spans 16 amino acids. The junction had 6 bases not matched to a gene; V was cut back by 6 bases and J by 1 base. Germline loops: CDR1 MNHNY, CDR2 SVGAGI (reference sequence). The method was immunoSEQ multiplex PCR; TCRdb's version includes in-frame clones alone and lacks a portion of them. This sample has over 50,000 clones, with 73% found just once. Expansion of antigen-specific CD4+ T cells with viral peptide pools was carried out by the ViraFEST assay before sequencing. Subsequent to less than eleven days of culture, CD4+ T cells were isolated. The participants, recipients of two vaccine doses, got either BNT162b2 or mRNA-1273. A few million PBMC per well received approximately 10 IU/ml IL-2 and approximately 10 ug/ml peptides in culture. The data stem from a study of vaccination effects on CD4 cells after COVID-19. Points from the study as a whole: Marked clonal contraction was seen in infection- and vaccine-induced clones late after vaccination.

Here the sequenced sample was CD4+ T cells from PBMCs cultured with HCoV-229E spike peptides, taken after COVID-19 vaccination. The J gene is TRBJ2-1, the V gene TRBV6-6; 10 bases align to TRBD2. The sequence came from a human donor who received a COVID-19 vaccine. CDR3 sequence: CASSRQLAGSYNEQFF. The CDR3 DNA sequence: TGTGCCAGCAGCCGCCAACTAGCGGGATCCTACAATGAGCAGTTCTTC.